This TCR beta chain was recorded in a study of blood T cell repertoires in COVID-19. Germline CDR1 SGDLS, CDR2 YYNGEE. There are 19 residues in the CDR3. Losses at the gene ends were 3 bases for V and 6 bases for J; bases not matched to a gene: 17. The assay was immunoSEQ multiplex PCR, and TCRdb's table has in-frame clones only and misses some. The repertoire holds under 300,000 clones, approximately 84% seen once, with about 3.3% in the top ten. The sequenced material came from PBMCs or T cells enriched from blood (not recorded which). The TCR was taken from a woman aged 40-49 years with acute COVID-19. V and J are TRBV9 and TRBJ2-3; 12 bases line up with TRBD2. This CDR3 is CASSAYSPPTSGSFDTQYF. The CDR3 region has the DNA TGTGCCAGCAGCGCGTACTCACCCCCGACTAGCGGGAGTTTCGATACGCAGTATTTT.